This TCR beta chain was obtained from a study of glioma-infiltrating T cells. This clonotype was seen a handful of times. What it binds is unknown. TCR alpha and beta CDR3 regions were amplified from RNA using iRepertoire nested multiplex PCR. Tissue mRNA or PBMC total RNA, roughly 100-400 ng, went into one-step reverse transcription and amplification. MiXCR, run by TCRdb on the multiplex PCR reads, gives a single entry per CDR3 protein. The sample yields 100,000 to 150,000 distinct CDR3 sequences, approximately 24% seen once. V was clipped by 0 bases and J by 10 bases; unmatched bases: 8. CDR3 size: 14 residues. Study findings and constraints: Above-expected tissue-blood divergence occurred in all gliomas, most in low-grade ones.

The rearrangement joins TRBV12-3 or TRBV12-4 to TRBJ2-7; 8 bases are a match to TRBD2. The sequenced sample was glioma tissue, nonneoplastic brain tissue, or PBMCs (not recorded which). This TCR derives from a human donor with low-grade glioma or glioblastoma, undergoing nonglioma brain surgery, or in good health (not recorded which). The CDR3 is CASSLAGTSPYQYV. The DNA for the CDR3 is TGTGCCAGCAGTTTAGCCGGGACTAGTCCCTACCAGTACGTC.